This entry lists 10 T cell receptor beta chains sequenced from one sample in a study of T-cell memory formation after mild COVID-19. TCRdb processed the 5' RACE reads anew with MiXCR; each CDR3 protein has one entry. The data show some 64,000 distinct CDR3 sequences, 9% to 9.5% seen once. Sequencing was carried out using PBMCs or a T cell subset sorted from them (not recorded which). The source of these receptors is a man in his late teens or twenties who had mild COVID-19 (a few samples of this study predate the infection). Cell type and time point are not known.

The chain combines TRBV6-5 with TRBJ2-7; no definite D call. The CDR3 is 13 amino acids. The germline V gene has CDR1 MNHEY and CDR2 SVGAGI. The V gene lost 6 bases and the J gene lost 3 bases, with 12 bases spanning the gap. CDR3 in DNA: TGTGCCAGCAGCCAGGACGAGCGCTACGAGCAGTACTTC. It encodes CASSQDERYEQYF.

DNA for the CDR3: TGCGCCAGCAGCTTATTCCCTTACAATGAGCAGTTCTTC. Residues: CASSLFPYNEQFF. V usage is TRBV5-1 and J usage is TRBJ2-1; D not resolved. CDR1 and CDR2 (germline): SGHRS, YFSETQ. The CDR3 totals 13 residues. The V end lost 2 bases, the J end lost 4 bases, and 7 bases lay between the germline ends.

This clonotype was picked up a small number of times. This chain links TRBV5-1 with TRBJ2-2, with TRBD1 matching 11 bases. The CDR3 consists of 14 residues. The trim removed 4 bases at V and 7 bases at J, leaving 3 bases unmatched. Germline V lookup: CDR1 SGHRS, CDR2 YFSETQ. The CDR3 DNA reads TGCGCCAGCAGCGGACAGGGGGCTCACGGGGAGCTGTTTTTT. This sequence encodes CASSGQGAHGELFF.

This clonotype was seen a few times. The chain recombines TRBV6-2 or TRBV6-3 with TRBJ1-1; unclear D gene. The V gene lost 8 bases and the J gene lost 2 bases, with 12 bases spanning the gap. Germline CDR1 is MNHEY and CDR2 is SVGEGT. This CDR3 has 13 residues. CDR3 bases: TGTGCCAGCCTGCGATGGCCAAACACTGAAGCTTTCTTT. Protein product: CASLRWPNTEAFF.

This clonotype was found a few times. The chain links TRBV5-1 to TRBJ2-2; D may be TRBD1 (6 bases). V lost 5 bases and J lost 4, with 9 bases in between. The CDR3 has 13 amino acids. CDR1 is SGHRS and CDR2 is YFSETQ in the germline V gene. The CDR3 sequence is CASRTGTTGELFF. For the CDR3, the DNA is TGCGCCAGCAGGACAGGAACCACCGGGGAGCTGTTTTTT.

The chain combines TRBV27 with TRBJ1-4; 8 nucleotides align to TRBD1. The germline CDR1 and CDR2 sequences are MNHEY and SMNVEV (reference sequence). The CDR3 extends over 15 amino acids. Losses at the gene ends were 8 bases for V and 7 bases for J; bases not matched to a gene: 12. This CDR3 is CASGAYRGSAEKLFF. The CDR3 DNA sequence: TGTGCCAGCGGGGCTTACAGGGGGTCGGCTGAAAAACTGTTTTTT.

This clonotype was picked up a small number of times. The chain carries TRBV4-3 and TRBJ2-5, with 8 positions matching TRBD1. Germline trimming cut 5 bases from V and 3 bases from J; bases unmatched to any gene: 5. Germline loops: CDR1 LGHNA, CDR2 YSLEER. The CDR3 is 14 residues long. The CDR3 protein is CASSSMDREETQYF. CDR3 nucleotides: TGCGCCAGCAGCTCGATGGACAGGGAAGAGACCCAGTACTTC.

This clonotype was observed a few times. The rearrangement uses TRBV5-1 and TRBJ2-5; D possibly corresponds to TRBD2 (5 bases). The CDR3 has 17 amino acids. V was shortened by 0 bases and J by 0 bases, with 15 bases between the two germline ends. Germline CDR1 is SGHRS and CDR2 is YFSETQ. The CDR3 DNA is TGCGCCAGCAGCTTGGCATTGACGGGGTCGTACCAAGAGACCCAGTACTTC. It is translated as CASSLALTGSYQETQYF.

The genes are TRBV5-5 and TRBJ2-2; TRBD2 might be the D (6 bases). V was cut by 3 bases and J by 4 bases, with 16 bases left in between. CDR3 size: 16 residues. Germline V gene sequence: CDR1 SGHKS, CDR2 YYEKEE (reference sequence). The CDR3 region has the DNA TGTGCCAGCAGCTCCCGGGGGACCCTTTCCACCGGGGAGCTGTTTTTT. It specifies CASSSRGTLSTGELFF.

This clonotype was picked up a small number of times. The CDR3 is CASSLDRVGKLFF. The CDR3 region has the DNA TGTGCCAGCAGCTTGGACAGGGTAGGAAAACTGTTTTTT. The genes are TRBV5-5 and TRBJ1-4; D is possibly TRBD1 (6 bases). The V end was cut by 0 bases, the J end by 10 bases, with 10 bases between. Germline V gene lookup returns CDR1 SGHKS and CDR2 YYEKEE (reference sequence). The CDR3 is 13 amino acids. The full variable domain, in which reference TRBV5-5 and TRBJ1-4 provide the parts outside the CDR3, is DAGVTQSPTHLIKTRGQQVTLRCSPISGHKSVSWYQQVLGQGPQFIFQYYEKEERGRGNFPDRFSARQFPNYSSELNVNALLLGDSALYLCASSLDRVGKLFFGSGTQLSVL.